This section outlines one T cell receptor (beta chain) sequence together with its context. The data are from a study of blood T cell repertoires in COVID-19. Across the study: Acute and convalescent COVID-19 specimens originated in the United States, Italy and Spain.

In the authors' methods: Quantification of nucleated cells was approximated via reference gene primer amplification. Sequencing used immunoSEQ multiplex PCR; TCRdb keeps in-frame clones, though not all of them. V, J and clone size reflect that table, while D and trimming were determined from the DNA. Of about 270,000 clones in the sample, around four fifths were seen once. J lost 4 bases, V lost 8 bases, and 4 bases had no gene match. Germline lookup yields CDR1 LGHDT and CDR2 YNNKEL (reference sequence). This CDR3 region has 13 residues. This receptor was taken from a woman aged 45-60 years with active or convalescent COVID-19. The specimen sequenced was peripheral blood. J is TRBJ1-2 and V is TRBV3-1 (or the pseudogene TRBV3-2); 10 nucleotides align to TRBD1. CDR3 nucleotides: TGTGCCAGCGGACAGGGGGACGGCTATGGCTACACCTTC. This translates into CASGQGDGYGYTF.